Below, one TCR beta chain is given with its context. This sample is drawn from a study of blood T cell repertoires in COVID-19. As for the study in general: Acute-phase and convalescent COVID-19 samples originated in the United States, Italy and Spain.

The ends were cut back, 4 bases at V and 4 bases at J, with 22 bases in the middle. This CDR3 contains 17 residues. Germline CDR1 and CDR2: WNHNN and SYGVQD (reference sequence). Per the authors' pipeline: How many nucleated cells were present was estimated from reference gene primer amplification. TCRdb's table, derived via immunoSEQ multiplex PCR, lists solely in-frame clones and lacks some. V, J and clone size are taken as reported in that table, and D and trimming were inferred from the DNA itself. The sample consists of around 100,000 clones, roughly 84% of them appearing once. The TCR originated in a human donor in a cohort sampled during active COVID-19. The specimen was peripheral blood. The V call is TRBV10-1, the J call TRBJ2-5; possibly TRBD2 for D (5 bases). The CDR3 spells CASSASPIGSGGETQYF. The CDR3, as DNA: TGCGCCAGCAGTGCATCCCCCATCGGCTCAGGAGGAGAGACCCAGTACTTC.